What follows are 30 T cell receptor beta chains derived from one specimen sequenced in a study of response to subunit inactivated influenza vaccine. TCRdb reprocessed the RT-PCR reads with MiXCR, giving one entry per CDR3 protein. The table lists almost 250,000 distinct CDR3 sequences, less than 15% of them singletons. The sequenced sample was non-naive T cells sorted from PBMCs, obtained about 14 days before vaccination. The receptors derive from a man between 45 and 60 years old who received an inactivated influenza vaccine.

This clonotype was found a few times. The rearrangement links TRBV28 to TRBJ2-1, with TRBD2 matching 7 bases. The V gene end was trimmed by 3 bases and the J gene end by 4 bases; junction bases not matched to a gene: 6. The CDR3 length is 15 residues. Per the germline V gene, CDR1 is MDHEN and CDR2 is SYDVKM. CDR3 sequence (DNA): TGTGCCAGCAGTTTCCCAGGGAGGGGTTACAATGAGCAGTTCTTC. Its translation is CASSFPGRGYNEQFF.

The rearrangement links TRBV20-1 to TRBJ2-5; weak D call: TRBD2 (5 bases). V dropped 3 bases and J dropped 1 base, with 12 bases sitting between them. In germline, CDR1 is DFQATT, CDR2 SNEGSKA (reference sequence). The CDR3 is made up of 14 amino acids. The CDR3 nucleotides are TGCAGTGCTAGCGATAGCGTGGCCCAAGAGACCCAGTACTTC. It is translated as CSASDSVAQETQYF.

This clonotype was detected only a few times. V usage is TRBV6-6 and J usage is TRBJ2-7, with TRBD1 as a possible D gene (6 bases). The CDR3 loop spans 12 amino acids. The V and J ends lost 5 bases and 7 bases respectively, with 12 bases between them. Germline CDR1 and CDR2: MNHNY and SVGAGI (reference sequence). This CDR3 is CASSGHRVEQYF. CDR3 in DNA: TGTGCCAGCAGTGGTCACAGGGTGGAGCAGTACTTC.

This clonotype was detected many times. The chain uses TRBV5-1 and TRBJ2-1, with D tentatively TRBD1 or TRBD2 (5 bases each). The germline V and J ends were trimmed by 0 bases and 0 bases, with 16 bases remaining between them. The CDR3 has 18 residues. Looked up from germline, CDR1 is SGHRS and CDR2 is YFSETQ. CDR3 amino acids: CASSLASLGASSYNEQFF. In DNA, the CDR3 is TGCGCCAGCAGCTTGGCCAGTCTCGGGGCGAGCTCCTACAATGAGCAGTTCTTC. Full variable domain (outside the CDR3, taken from reference TRBV5-1 and TRBJ2-1): KAGVTQTPRYLIKTRGQQVTLSCSPISGHRSVSWYQQTPGQGLQFLFEYFSETQRNKGNFPGRFSGRQFSNSRSEMNVSTLELGDSALYLCASSLASLGASSYNEQFFGPGTRLTVL.

The chain joins TRBV7-9 to TRBJ1-1, with D hard to call. CDR3 length: 14 residues. Deletions cut 6 bases from V and 3 bases from J, with 14 bases between. The V gene's germline CDR1 is SEHNR and CDR2 FQNEAQ (reference sequence). In nucleotides, the CDR3 is TGTGCCAGCAGAGACGGCGGTTTTGACACTGAAGCTTTCTTT. Encoded protein: CASRDGGFDTEAFF.

This clonotype was observed at least ten times. This sequence joins TRBV20-1 and TRBJ2-5; 11 bases agree with TRBD2. The ends lost 5 bases at V and 3 bases at J; junction bases unmatched: 8. The CDR3 runs 15 residues. Per the germline V gene, CDR1 is DFQATT and CDR2 is SNEGSKA (reference sequence). The CDR3 DNA reads TGCAGTGCTCTCGGGACTAGCGGATTTAAAGAGACCCAGTACTTC. Protein: CSALGTSGFKETQYF.

The chain carries TRBV28 and TRBJ2-7; no clear D. Per the germline V gene, CDR1 is MDHEN and CDR2 is SYDVKM. Trimming removed 3 bases from V and 6 bases from J, with 9 bases in between. This CDR3 is built from 12 residues. This CDR3 reads CASSLAYFEQYF. The CDR3 DNA sequence: TGTGCCAGCAGTTTGGCATACTTCGAGCAGTACTTC.

The genes are TRBV5-1 and TRBJ2-7; 7 positions match TRBD1. The CDR3 extends over 14 amino acids. Germline V lookup: CDR1 SGHRS, CDR2 YFSETQ. V dropped 4 bases and J dropped 2; count of bases not matched to a gene: 6. The CDR3 nucleotides read TGCGCCAGCAGCCTCCCCGGGACAGCCTACGAGCAGTACTTC. This encodes CASSLPGTAYEQYF. Drawing the rest from reference TRBV5-1 and TRBJ2-7, the complete variable domain is KAGVTQTPRYLIKTRGQQVTLSCSPISGHRSVSWYQQTPGQGLQFLFEYFSETQRNKGNFPGRFSGRQFSNSRSEMNVSTLELGDSALYLCASSLPGTAYEQYFGPGTRLTVT.

In this sample, this clonotype turned up a few times. The junction does not match germline at one end; this may be a read error. The chain carries TRBV7-7 and TRBJ2-1; D remains ambiguous. CDR3 length equals 14 residues. Looked up from germline, CDR1 is SSHAT and CDR2 is FNYEAQ (reference sequence). DNA for the CDR3: TGTGCTAGCAGCTTAGATCAGGTATACAATGAGCAGTTCTTC. Translating gives CASSLDQVYNEQFF.

This sequence joins TRBV7-2 and TRBJ2-1; D ambiguous. The germline V gene has CDR1 SGHTA and CDR2 FQGNSA. The CDR3 covers 14 residues. V dropped 5 bases and J dropped 2 bases, with 10 bases sitting between them. The CDR3 reads CASSRTTTYNEQFF. CDR3 coding DNA: TGTGCCAGCAGCCGAACGACGACCTACAATGAGCAGTTCTTC.

This rearrangement joins TRBV20-1 to TRBJ2-1; D gene ambiguous. CDR3 length equals 12 residues. V lost 3 bases, J lost 5 bases, and 8 bases lay in between. CDR1 is DFQATT, CDR2 SNEGSKA, per germline (reference sequence). CDR3 residues: CSARGSDNEQFF. The CDR3 DNA sequence: TGCAGTGCTAGGGGCTCGGACAATGAGCAGTTCTTC.

This chain connects TRBV9 to TRBJ2-3; D gene uncertain. The germline V gene has CDR1 SGDLS and CDR2 YYNGEE. Deletions cut 1 base from V and 3 bases from J, with 12 bases between. The CDR3 covers 15 residues. CDR3 sequence reads: CASSVTAPGTDTQYF. In nucleotides, the CDR3 is TGTGCCAGCAGCGTAACAGCGCCTGGGACAGATACGCAGTATTTT.

This clonotype showed up many times. V is TRBV5-1 and J is TRBJ2-1, with a possible D match to TRBD1 (5 bases). V was cut by 0 bases and J by 9 bases, with 10 bases left in between. CDR3 length: 13 residues. The germline gives CDR1 SGHRS, CDR2 YFSETQ. Here the CDR3 reads CASSLAQGGEQFF. The DNA of the CDR3 is TGCGCCAGCAGCTTGGCCCAGGGCGGTGAGCAGTTCTTC. The whole variable domain, remainder taken from reference TRBV5-1 and TRBJ2-1, is KAGVTQTPRYLIKTRGQQVTLSCSPISGHRSVSWYQQTPGQGLQFLFEYFSETQRNKGNFPGRFSGRQFSNSRSEMNVSTLELGDSALYLCASSLAQGGEQFFGPGTRLTVL.

Ten or more counts support this clonotype. The rearrangement joins TRBV12-3 or TRBV12-4 to TRBJ1-1, with D possibly being TRBD1 (5 bases). Trimming stripped 2 bases from V and 1 base from J, with 8 bases between. This CDR3 spans 14 amino acids. The CDR3 DNA follows: TGTGCCAGCAGTTTAACCGACAGGAACACTGAAGCTTTCTTT. Residues: CASSLTDRNTEAFF.

The DNA for the CDR3 is TGTGCCAGCAGCCAATCTTACAATTCACCCCTCCACTTT. It is translated as CASSQSYNSPLHF. The V and J genes are TRBV16 and TRBJ1-6; D unresolved. Germline CDR1 is KGHSY and CDR2 is FQNENV. The CDR3 spans 13 residues. V shed 0 bases and J shed 7 bases, with 4 bases lying between them.

This clonotype came up many times. This sequence joins TRBV5-1 and TRBJ2-1, with TRBD2 identical over 7 bases. Germline loops: CDR1 SGHRS, CDR2 YFSETQ. The CDR3 is made up of 15 amino acids. Unmatched junction bases numbered 5, after V lost 0 bases and J lost 5 bases. Here the CDR3 reads CASSLDGGKNNEQFF. CDR3 nucleotide sequence: TGCGCCAGCAGCTTGGACGGGGGGAAAAACAATGAGCAGTTCTTC.

This clonotype came up a few times. The V call is TRBV7-9, the J call TRBJ1-2; possible D gene TRBD1, 6 bases. V shed 3 bases and J shed 1 base, with 9 bases lying between them. The CDR3 spans 14 residues. Germline CDR1 SEHNR, CDR2 FQNEAQ (reference sequence). The CDR3 nucleotides are TGTGCCAGCAGCTTCATCAGGGGTAACTATGGCTACACCTTC. This encodes CASSFIRGNYGYTF.

The table lists this clonotype with many counts. The chain employs TRBV6-5 and TRBJ1-1, with D possibly TRBD1 on 5 matching bases. V was shortened by 6 bases and J by 11 bases, with 19 bases between the two germline ends. The CDR3 contains 13 residues. Looked up from germline, CDR1 is MNHEY and CDR2 is SVGAGI. The CDR3 here is CASRYADGGTAFF. The CDR3 DNA reads TGTGCCAGCAGATACGCTGACGGGGGGACGGCTTTCTTT.

The CDR3 loop reads CASSPEGLSSYEQYF. The CDR3 region has the DNA TGTGCCAGCAGCCCCGAGGGGCTGAGCTCCTACGAGCAGTACTTC. V usage is TRBV7-2 and J usage is TRBJ2-7, with D perhaps given as TRBD1 or TRBD2 (5 bases each). Germline V CDR1 and CDR2: SGHTA, FQGNSA. This CDR3 contains 15 residues. The germline V and J ends were trimmed by 5 bases and 0 bases, with 14 bases remaining between them.

This clonotype was seen a handful of times. The rearrangement joins TRBV3-1 to TRBJ2-2; no reliable D call. Trimming removed 8 bases at V and 8 bases at J, with 9 bases between. This CDR3 is 11 amino acids long. CDR1 is LGHDT, CDR2 YNNKEL, per germline (reference sequence). The CDR3 loop is CASYSTGELFF. The CDR3, as DNA: TGTGCCAGCTATAGCACTGGGGAGCTGTTTTTT. Full variable domain (missing parts from reference TRBV3-1 and TRBJ2-2): DTAVSQTPKYLVTQMGNDKSIKCEQNLGHDTMYWYKQDSKKFLKIMFSYNNKELIINETVPNRFSPKSPDKAHLNLHINSLELGDSAVYFCASYSTGELFFGEGSRLTVL.

The rearrangement links TRBV5-7 to TRBJ2-1; 8 bases agree with TRBD1. TRBV5-7 is an ORF, and what it does is uncertain. The CDR3 runs to 16 residues. Germline trimming cut 1 base from V and 9 bases from J; bases unmatched to any gene: 12. The CDR3, as DNA: TGTGCCAGCAGCTTGTATCCCCGGGACAGGTGGGGTGAGCAGTTCTTC. Encoded protein: CASSLYPRDRWGEQFF.

This clonotype was seen a handful of times. The chain employs TRBV7-2 and TRBJ1-4; possible D gene TRBD1, 5 bases. Deletions cut 1 base from V and 8 bases from J, with 11 bases between. This CDR3 has 14 residues. CDR1 SGHTA and CDR2 FQGNSA come from the germline V gene. In nucleotides, the CDR3 is TGTGCCAGCAGCTTAGTGAGGGACGGGGAAAAACTGTTTTTT. Its protein product is CASSLVRDGEKLFF. The full variable domain, with the rest looked up from reference TRBV7-2 and TRBJ1-4, is GAGVSQSPSNKVTEKGKDVELRCDPISGHTALYWYRQSLGQGLEFLIYFQGNSAPDKSGLPSDRFSAERTGGSVSTLTIQRTQQEDSAVYLCASSLVRDGEKLFFGSGTQLSVL.

This clonotype has ten or more counts. The V gene is TRBV5-1, the J gene TRBJ2-2; D unresolved. Germline CDR1 reads SGHRS; CDR2 reads YFSETQ. The V and J ends lost 0 bases and 6 bases respectively, with 12 bases between them. The CDR3 length is 15 residues. In DNA, the CDR3 is TGCGCCAGCAGCTTGGCCTTGGGTTACGCCGGGGAGCTGTTTTTT. This gives the protein CASSLALGYAGELFF.

This clonotype has at least ten counts. The V and J genes are TRBV27 and TRBJ2-7, with D hard to call. V was trimmed by 3 bases and J by 1 base, leaving 10 bases between them. The CDR3 has 14 residues. CDR1 MNHEY and CDR2 SMNVEV come from the germline V gene (reference sequence). The DNA of the CDR3 is TGTGCCAGCAGTTTTGCAGTCCCTTCCTACGAGCAGTACTTC. Amino acid sequence: CASSFAVPSYEQYF.

A few counts support this clonotype. The chain carries TRBV6-2 or TRBV6-3 and TRBJ2-7; D ambiguous. Germline V CDR1 and CDR2: MNHEY, SVGEGT. This CDR3 spans 11 amino acids. Trimming removed 9 bases from V and 4 bases from J, with 10 bases in between. CDR3 bases: TGTGCCAGTCGCGACATTTACGAGCAGTACTTC. Its protein is CASRDIYEQYF.

This clonotype appeared a few times. The V call is TRBV20-1, the J call TRBJ2-7; D assignment may be TRBD1 or TRBD2 (6 bases each). Germline lookup yields CDR1 DFQATT and CDR2 SNEGSKA (reference sequence). The CDR3 totals 12 residues. The ends were cut back, 6 bases at V and 3 bases at J, with 12 bases in the middle. The CDR3 spells CSARQEGYEQYF. The CDR3 bases are TGCAGTGCCCGACAGGAGGGCTACGAGCAGTACTTC.

The sample holds many counts of this clonotype. The rearrangement links TRBV7-9 to TRBJ2-1; D remains unclear. The CDR3 contains 13 residues. Germline V gene lookup returns CDR1 SEHNR and CDR2 FQNEAQ (reference sequence). V lost 5 bases, J lost 3 bases, and 8 bases lay in between. CDR3 protein: CASSPLYYNEQFF. The CDR3 bases are TGTGCCAGCAGCCCGTTATACTACAATGAGCAGTTCTTC.

The CDR3 bases are TGTGCCAGCAGGAGACCGGGACAGGGGAACACCGGGGAGCTGTTTTTT. Translated: CASRRPGQGNTGELFF. The chain carries TRBV25-1 and TRBJ2-2, with 9 positions matching TRBD1. V lost 6 bases and J lost 1; bases outside the gene matches: 6. This CDR3 is 16 amino acids long. Germline V CDR1 and CDR2: MGHDK, SYGVNS.

At least ten counts were recorded for this clonotype. The chain uses TRBV29-1 and TRBJ2-1, with TRBD1 identical over 7 bases. The CDR3 has 15 amino acids. J gave up 9 bases and V 6 bases, and 17 bases lay outside the gene matches. Germline CDR1 is SQVTM and CDR2 is ANQGSEA. Here the CDR3 reads CSVESRTGSTGEQFF. The CDR3 nucleotides read TGCAGCGTGGAATCTCGGACAGGTTCAACGGGTGAGCAGTTCTTC.

This rearrangement joins TRBV6-1 to TRBJ2-7; TRBD2 agrees at 9 bases. The V gene end was trimmed by 11 bases and the J gene end by 3 bases; junction bases not matched to a gene: 11. The CDR3 covers 14 residues. In germline, CDR1 is MNHNS, CDR2 SASEGT. CDR3 nucleotides: TGTGCCGCGGGAGGGCCCAGGACGTGCTACGAGCAGTACTTC. Residues: CAAGGPRTCYEQYF.